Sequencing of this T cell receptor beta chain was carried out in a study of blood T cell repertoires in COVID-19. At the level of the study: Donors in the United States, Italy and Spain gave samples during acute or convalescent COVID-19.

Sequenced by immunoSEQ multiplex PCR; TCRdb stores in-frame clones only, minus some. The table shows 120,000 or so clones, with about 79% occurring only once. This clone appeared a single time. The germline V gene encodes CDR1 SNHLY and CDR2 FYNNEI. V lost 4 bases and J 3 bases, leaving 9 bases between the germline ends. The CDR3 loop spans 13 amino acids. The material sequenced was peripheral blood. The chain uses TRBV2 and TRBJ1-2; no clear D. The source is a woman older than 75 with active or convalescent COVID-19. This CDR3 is CASSGATDYGYTF. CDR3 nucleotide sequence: TGTGCCAGCAGTGGGGCCACCGACTATGGCTACACCTTC.